The 27 T cell receptor beta chains below were found in one sample sequenced in a study of radiotherapy plus CTLA-4 blockade in lung cancer. TCRdb's copy holds only in-frame clones and misses some; the assay was immunoSEQ multiplex PCR. The profile shows 40,000 to 50,000 clones, 60% to 80% of them singletons. The input for sequencing was peripheral blood, taken from a patient treated with radiotherapy plus ipilimumab. These receptors were obtained from a human donor with non-small cell lung cancer who had stable disease on radiotherapy plus ipilimumab.

The V gene is TRBV7-9, the J gene TRBJ2-3; TRBD1 agrees at 7 bases. CDR3 size: 14 residues. The germline CDR1 and CDR2 sequences are SEHNR and FQNEAQ (reference sequence). V lost 9 bases, J lost 3 bases, and 9 bases stayed unmatched. CDR3 region: CASTPGQLTDTQYF. CDR3 bases: TGTGCCAGTACGCCGGGACAGCTAACAGATACGCAGTATTTT.

This chain uses TRBV7-2 with TRBJ1-4, with 11 bases matching TRBD1. The CDR3 runs 15 residues. Trimming took 2 bases from V and 7 from J; bases not matched to a gene: 3. Germline CDR1 is SGHTA and CDR2 is FQGNSA. In DNA form, the CDR3 reads TGTGCCAGCAGCTTAATGGGACAGGGGGGTGAAAAACTGTTTTTT. Protein: CASSLMGQGGEKLFF.

The chain combines TRBV9 with TRBJ2-2; the match to TRBD1 covers 10 bases. Per the germline V gene, CDR1 is SGDLS and CDR2 is YYNGEE. Unmatched junction bases numbered 7, after V lost 6 bases and J lost 2 bases. CDR3 length: 16 amino acids. Written as DNA, the CDR3 is TGTGCCAGCAACCCCGGGGACAGGGGAAACACCGGGGAGCTGTTTTTT. Its translation is CASNPGDRGNTGELFF.

V and J are TRBV6-6 and TRBJ2-7; the D is unclear. Germline V gives CDR1 MNHNY, CDR2 SVGAGI (reference sequence). This CDR3 comprises 16 residues. The germline V and J ends were trimmed by 2 bases and 6 bases, with 20 bases remaining between them. CDR3 residues: CASSYPSDRLEAEQYF. CDR3 in DNA: TGTGCCAGCAGTTACCCTTCCGACCGTTTAGAGGCCGAGCAGTACTTC.

In DNA form, the CDR3 reads TGTGCCAGCAGCTTAAATTCCGGGACAGGGAATTACGAGCAGTACTTC. Protein: CASSLNSGTGNYEQYF. The V gene is TRBV7-8, the J gene TRBJ2-7; 9 nucleotides match TRBD1. Germline CDR1 reads SGHVS; CDR2 reads FQNEAQ. V shed 2 bases, J shed 4 bases, and the junction held 9 bases outside the gene matches. This CDR3 has 16 amino acids.

This chain joins TRBV7-6 and TRBJ2-5; no reliable D call. The germline V gene has CDR1 SGHVS and CDR2 FNYEAQ. The V end was cut by 4 bases, the J end by 2 bases, with 17 bases between. The CDR3 length is 16 residues. CDR3 loop: CASSSPTGLYQETQYF. The CDR3 DNA sequence: TGTGCCAGCAGCTCCCCCACCGGTCTTTATCAAGAGACCCAGTACTTC.

The gene calls are TRBV5-1 and TRBJ2-4; 8 bases are shared with TRBD2. V was pared by 0 bases and J by 11 bases, with 13 bases of the junction left unmatched. Germline V gene data show CDR1 as SGHRS and CDR2 as YFSETQ. This CDR3 contains 16 residues. CDR3 amino acids: CASSLGSGGVSDLQYF. CDR3 nucleotides: TGCGCCAGCAGCTTGGGGAGCGGGGGCGTGAGCGACCTTCAGTACTTC.

The J gene is TRBJ2-1, the V gene TRBV5-1; the match to TRBD1 covers 11 bases. Germline assignment: CDR1 SGHRS and CDR2 YFSETQ. The V gene end was trimmed by 2 bases and the J gene end by 4 bases; junction bases not matched to a gene: 5. The CDR3 runs to 16 residues. CDR3 nucleotide sequence: TGCGCCAGCAGCTTACCGGGACAGGGGGTTTACAATGAGCAGTTCTTC. This codes for CASSLPGQGVYNEQFF.

This clone showed up just a few times. The gene calls are TRBV4-1 and TRBJ2-7; a possible D gene is TRBD1 (7 bases). CDR1 MGHRA and CDR2 YSYEKL come from the germline V gene. The CDR3 runs to 17 residues. V lost 2 bases to trimming and J lost 5 bases, with 22 bases between them. CDR3 in amino acids: CASSQYLGGNRGDEQYF. The CDR3 nucleotides read TGCGCCAGCAGCCAATATTTAGGCGGGAACAGGGGAGACGAGCAGTACTTC.

The chain carries TRBV27 and TRBJ2-3, with TRBD1 matching 9 bases. This CDR3 is 14 amino acids long. The V gene's germline CDR1 is MNHEY and CDR2 SMNVEV (reference sequence). V shed 5 bases and J 7 bases; nucleotides not matched to a gene: 7. The CDR3: CASSPSDRGNTQYF. CDR3 nucleotides: TGTGCCAGCAGTCCCTCGGACAGGGGAAATACGCAGTATTTT.

V gene TRBV5-4 combines with J gene TRBJ1-2; TRBD1 aligns across 12 bases. The CDR3 spans 14 residues. V gave up 4 bases and J gave up 4 bases; unmatched junction bases: 2. Germline V CDR1 and CDR2: SGHNT, YYREEE (reference sequence). CDR3 amino acids: CASSTGQGAYGYTF. For the CDR3, the DNA is TGTGCCAGCAGCACGGGACAGGGGGCCTATGGCTACACCTTC.

This chain joins TRBV25-1 and TRBJ1-1; 8 nucleotides agree with TRBD1. Germline values: CDR1 MGHDK, CDR2 SYGVNS. This CDR3 spans 14 amino acids. Trimming took 5 bases from V and 8 from J; bases not matched to a gene: 10. CDR3 protein: CASSHGDRPIEAFF. The CDR3 nucleotides are TGTGCCAGCAGTCACGGGGACAGGCCTATCGAAGCTTTCTTT. Looking up the rest from reference TRBV25-1 and TRBJ1-1 gives the full variable domain: EADIYQTPRYLVIGTGKKITLECSQTMGHDKMYWYQQDPGMELHLIHYSYGVNSTEKGDLSSESTVSRIRTEHFPLTLESARPSHTSQYLCASSHGDRPIEAFFGQGTRLTVV.

This clone came up once. The chain links TRBV19 to TRBJ2-1, with D tentatively TRBD2 (6 bases). V was shortened by 4 bases and J by 5 bases, with 15 bases between the two germline ends. Germline CDR1 is LNHDA and CDR2 is SQIVND (reference sequence). The CDR3 loop spans 15 amino acids. This CDR3 is CASSTSQTRDNEQFF. The CDR3, as DNA: TGTGCCAGTAGTACGTCCCAGACTAGGGACAATGAGCAGTTCTTC.

The rearrangement links TRBV11-1 to TRBJ2-1, with a possible D match to TRBD1 (6 bases). V lost 2 bases to trimming and J lost 7 bases, with 6 bases between them. Germline CDR1 reads SGHAT; CDR2 reads FQDESV (reference sequence). The CDR3 contains 12 residues. CDR3 amino acids: CASSLQGNEQFF. The CDR3 coding sequence is TGTGCCAGCAGCTTACAGGGGAATGAGCAGTTCTTC.

The V and J genes are TRBV5-8 and TRBJ1-2; D is undetermined. The CDR3 length is 16 residues. The germline V gene encodes CDR1 SGHTS and CDR2 YDEGEE. Trimming cost V 3 bases and J 4 bases, with 19 bases left between them. The DNA for the CDR3 is TGTGCCAGCAGCTCTTCAGGAAATTATCGACCCTATGGCTACACCTTC. It is translated as CASSSSGNYRPYGYTF.

J is TRBJ2-3 and V is TRBV15; 8 nucleotides agree with TRBD2. The CDR3 has 16 residues. Germline CDR1 is LNHNV and CDR2 is YYDKDF (reference sequence). Unmatched junction bases numbered 8, after V lost 0 bases and J lost 6 bases. CDR3 sequence: CATSRDVAGRSDTQYF. The CDR3 DNA sequence: TGTGCCACCAGCAGAGACGTAGCGGGGAGGTCGGATACGCAGTATTTT.

The V and J genes are TRBV7-2 and TRBJ2-5; 9 nucleotides agree with TRBD2. With the DNA end fitting TRBJ2-7 better, the J assignment may be wrong. The CDR3 loop spans 16 amino acids. Germline assignment: CDR1 SGHTA and CDR2 FQGNSA. The CDR3 reads CASSLGSSGGTYEQYF. In nucleotides, the CDR3 is TGTGCCAGCAGCCTAGGCAGTAGCGGGGGAACCTACGAGCAGTACTTC.

The V and J genes are TRBV25-1 and TRBJ2-4; D is possibly TRBD2 (6 bases). Germline V CDR1 and CDR2: MGHDK, SYGVNS. The V and J ends lost 2 bases and 0 bases respectively, with 11 bases between them. The CDR3 has 16 amino acids. The CDR3 region is CASSEPGTGAKNIQYF. The CDR3 DNA follows: TGTGCCAGCAGTGAACCCGGGACTGGAGCCAAAAACATTCAGTACTTC.

This clone was picked up a small number of times. V is TRBV2 and J is TRBJ2-7, with a weak D call TRBD2 (6 bases). Germline CDR1 reads SNHLY; CDR2 reads FYNNEI. V lost 6 bases and J lost 0, with 12 bases in between. The CDR3 contains 14 residues. The CDR3: CASREGSNSYEQYF. The CDR3 DNA sequence: TGTGCCAGCAGGGAGGGATCGAACTCCTACGAGCAGTACTTC.

CDR3 sequence: CAAHGDSNQPQHF. The CDR3 bases are TGTGCCGCCCACGGGGATAGCAATCAGCCCCAGCATTTT. The chain joins TRBV10-3 to TRBJ1-5, with D hard to call. Germline values: CDR1 ENHRY, CDR2 SYGVKD. CDR3 size: 13 residues. Trimming left V 11 bases short and J 0 bases short, with 11 bases between.

The chain carries TRBV28 and TRBJ2-5; 7 nucleotides line up with TRBD2. The better agreement between TRBJ2-7 and the DNA end casts doubt on the J call. CDR1 is MDHEN, CDR2 SYDVKM, per germline. The CDR3 loop spans 16 amino acids. CDR3 protein: CASRPSGGGNPYEQYF. In DNA form, the CDR3 reads TGTGCCAGCAGACCTTCTGGGGGGGGTAACCCCTACGAGCAGTACTTC.

The chain joins TRBV10-3 to TRBJ2-7, with TRBD2 matching 8 bases. V shed 8 bases and J 4 bases; nucleotides not matched to a gene: 1. In germline, CDR1 is ENHRY, CDR2 SYGVKD. The CDR3 is 11 residues long. This CDR3 reads CAIGTSYEQYF. The CDR3 bases are TGTGCCATCGGGACTAGTTACGAGCAGTACTTC.

This clone was counted a few times. The rearrangement joins TRBV5-6 to TRBJ2-3; D is perhaps TRBD1 (6 bases). The CDR3 extends over 14 amino acids. Germline V CDR1 and CDR2: SGHDT, YYEEEE. Trimming pared 0 bases from V and 6 bases from J, leaving 11 bases between. CDR3 in amino acids: CASSLAGARDTQYF. For the CDR3, the DNA is TGTGCCAGCAGCTTGGCAGGGGCCAGGGATACGCAGTATTTT.

J is TRBJ1-5 and V is TRBV5-8, with TRBD1 as a possible D gene (6 bases). The ends were cut back, 2 bases at V and 4 bases at J, with 10 bases in the middle. The V gene's germline CDR1 is SGHTS and CDR2 YDEGEE. The CDR3 contains 14 residues. The chain's CDR3 is CASSLRGRNQPQHF. Written as DNA, the CDR3 is TGTGCCAGCAGCTTAAGGGGGAGAAATCAGCCCCAGCATTTT.

The rearrangement joins TRBV5-6 to TRBJ1-2; no reliable D call. V lost 7 bases, J lost 0 bases, and 10 bases lay in between. CDR1 is SGHDT and CDR2 is YYEEEE in the germline V gene. This CDR3 contains 13 residues. The CDR3 loop is CASLGESNYGYTF. The CDR3 DNA is TGTGCCAGCCTCGGGGAATCTAACTATGGCTACACCTTC.

This chain uses TRBV6-1 with TRBJ1-1; a weak D match, TRBD1 (5 bases). Germline V lookup: CDR1 MNHNS, CDR2 SASEGT. The CDR3 has 14 residues. The V end lost 2 bases, the J end lost 5 bases, and 12 bases lay between the germline ends. This CDR3 is CASSERGGLTEAFF. The DNA for the CDR3 is TGTGCCAGCAGTGAACGTGGGGGGTTAACTGAAGCTTTCTTT.

The genes are TRBV5-6 and TRBJ1-1, with TRBD1 matching 7 bases. V was clipped by 5 bases and J by 7 bases; unmatched bases: 14. The V gene's germline CDR1 is SGHDT and CDR2 YYEEEE. The CDR3 is 15 amino acids. Here the CDR3 reads CASRKKQGSFVEAFF. The CDR3 region has the DNA TGTGCCAGCAGAAAGAAACAGGGGTCGTTTGTTGAAGCTTTCTTT.